The rows below give T cell receptor beta chains drawn from one sample of a study of molecular identifiers for immune sequencing clone quantification. TCRdb reanalysed the PCR reads using MiXCR and keeps one entry per CDR3 protein. The repertoire has more than 550,000 distinct CDR3 sequences, 25% of them found once; the top ten carry about 0.78%. Sequencing was done on a sample of naive CD8+ T cells from blood, with Jurkat cell RNA spiked in. Receptors were obtained from a human donor in good health. Some libraries in this study had Jurkat cell RNA spiked in. Each CDR3 is given with its conserved first and last residue.

J gene: TRBJ1-1; V gene: TRBV27; CDR3 protein: CASSLGHFTEAFF
J gene: TRBJ2-4; V gene: TRBV27; CDR3 protein: CASSLQGRSKNIQYF
J gene: TRBJ2-3; V gene: TRBV6-5; CDR3 protein: CASNRDRASDTQYF
J gene: TRBJ1-4; V gene: TRBV19; CDR3 protein: CASNGQDEKLFF
J gene: TRBJ1-4; V gene: TRBV30; CDR3 protein: CAWSAGQGYEKLFF
J gene: TRBJ2-3; V gene: TRBV19; CDR3 protein: CASSIAGGGADTQYF
J gene: TRBJ2-3; V gene: TRBV7-2; CDR3 protein: CASSGPWGPKVDTQYF
J gene: TRBJ1-1; V gene: TRBV5-6; CDR3 protein: CASSLGRHWAEAFF
J gene: TRBJ1-5; V gene: TRBV27; CDR3 protein: CATSSASNQPQHF
J gene: TRBJ2-3; V gene: TRBV7-8; CDR3 protein: CASSVHLGRGFTDTQYF
J gene: TRBJ2-3; V gene: TRBV5-1; CDR3 protein: CASSLGGLGGDTQYF
J gene: TRBJ2-7; V gene: TRBV28; CDR3 protein: CASSYNRGDCEQYF
J gene: TRBJ2-5; V gene: TRBV27; CDR3 protein: CASSLSAGPQETQYF
J gene: TRBJ2-2; V gene: TRBV4-3; CDR3 protein: CASTERGAGDTGELFF
J gene: TRBJ2-2; V gene: TRBV4-1; CDR3 protein: CASRSNRENGELFF
J gene: TRBJ1-1; V gene: TRBV7-9; CDR3 protein: CASSPDIMAFF
J gene: TRBJ1-1; V gene: TRBV7-9; CDR3 protein: CASTPRWGAFF
J gene: TRBJ2-3; V gene: TRBV6-4; CDR3 protein: CASSDSVSRSTDTQYF
J gene: TRBJ2-7; V gene: TRBV3-1; CDR3 protein: CASSQELGLAGYEQYF
J gene: TRBJ2-4; V gene: TRBV6-5; CDR3 protein: CASSFSRTGWGIQYF
J gene: TRBJ2-3; V gene: TRBV9; CDR3 protein: CASSVDREGSMFTDTQYF
J gene: TRBJ2-7; V gene: TRBV19; CDR3 protein: CASSMVGATYEQYF
J gene: TRBJ2-3; V gene: TRBV5-6; CDR3 protein: CASSLGPSSTDTQYF
J gene: TRBJ2-2; V gene: TRBV9; CDR3 protein: CASSVYTSGGTGELFF
J gene: TRBJ2-7; V gene: TRBV29-1; CDR3 protein: CSAEGRSRRAQYF
J gene: TRBJ2-2; V gene: TRBV13; CDR3 protein: CASSGDGTANTGELLF
J gene: TRBJ2-3; V gene: TRBV20-1; CDR3 protein: CSANPYSSGSLSDTQYF
J gene: TRBJ2-1; V gene: TRBV7-6; CDR3 protein: CASSLADRQVQFF
J gene: TRBJ2-7; V gene: TRBV9; CDR3 protein: CASSVGGQAVYEQYF
J gene: TRBJ2-7; V gene: TRBV19; CDR3 protein: CATAAGSPYEQYF
J gene: TRBJ2-7; V gene: TRBV27; CDR3 protein: CASTSSRGYEQYF
J gene: TRBJ2-7; V gene: TRBV7-6; CDR3 protein: CASSWGQGANEQYF
J gene: TRBJ1-1; V gene: TRBV20-1; CDR3 protein: CSARGLGNTEAFF
J gene: TRBJ2-3; V gene: TRBV20-1; CDR3 protein: CSARPTSGRSTDTQYF
J gene: TRBJ1-1; V gene: TRBV4-3; CDR3 protein: CASSQDRPAGNAEAFF
J gene: TRBJ1-2; V gene: TRBV4-1; CDR3 protein: CASSQTDRALYGYTF
J gene: TRBJ1-3; V gene: TRBV4-3; CDR3 protein: CASSQSRGRGNTIYF
J gene: TRBJ1-1; V gene: TRBV7-9; CDR3 protein: CASSTRQGDTEAFF
J gene: TRBJ2-3; V gene: TRBV7-9; CDR3 protein: CASSPTSGIGTDTQYF
J gene: TRBJ2-7; V gene: TRBV7-6; CDR3 protein: CASSLSGYVPHEQYF
J gene: TRBJ2-7; V gene: TRBV30; CDR3 protein: CAWSGPGQGYEQYF
J gene: TRBJ2-7; V gene: TRBV12-3/TRBV12-4; CDR3 protein: CASSSTGVEQYF
J gene: TRBJ1-5; V gene: TRBV19; CDR3 protein: CASSDRDNQPQHF
J gene: TRBJ2-7; V gene: TRBV19; CDR3 protein: CASSLLGTSGGSDF
J gene: TRBJ2-5; V gene: TRBV12-3/TRBV12-4; CDR3 protein: CASSLEGLALQETQYF
J gene: TRBJ2-7; V gene: TRBV7-8; CDR3 protein: CASSLGAGLTYEQYF
J gene: TRBJ2-2; V gene: TRBV29-1; CDR3 protein: CSVELGIYRVHGELFF
J gene: TRBJ2-7; V gene: TRBV11-2; CDR3 protein: CASSLGQPNEQYF
J gene: TRBJ1-2; V gene: TRBV6-2/TRBV6-3; CDR3 protein: CASMPPSRHGYTF
J gene: TRBJ1-2; V gene: TRBV4-1; CDR3 protein: CASRQEPGANYGYTF
J gene: TRBJ2-3; V gene: TRBV12-3/TRBV12-4; CDR3 protein: CASKPTGGGPGDTQYF
J gene: TRBJ1-4; V gene: TRBV12-3/TRBV12-4; CDR3 protein: CASSLLWDRTEKLFF
J gene: TRBJ1-5; V gene: TRBV19; CDR3 protein: CASSMEIISNQPQHF